The 8 T cell receptor beta chains reported below all come from one sample, sequenced in a study of post-analysis software for immune sequencing data. Notes on the study in general: In patients, TRBV5-6, TRBV5-1 and TRBV20-1 belonged to roughly 5 TRBV segments found more frequently than in controls.

Prepared TCR beta cDNA libraries contained unique molecular identifiers. Each CDR3 protein gets one entry after TCRdb re-called the PCR reads with MiXCR. The sample includes hundreds of thousands of distinct CDR3 sequences, about 27% of them seen just once. Antigens of these TCRs are unknown. Sequencing was carried out using blood. These receptors were collected from a girl aged 5-17 years with multiple sclerosis.

This chain connects TRBV5-1 to TRBJ2-2; TRBD2 aligns across 13 bases. Germline V gives CDR1 SGHRS, CDR2 YFSETQ. CDR3 length equals 16 residues. The trim removed 4 bases at V and 8 bases at J, leaving 8 bases unmatched. CDR3 coding DNA: TGCGCCAGCAGCCATGGACTAGCGGGAGTAGCAGGGGAGCTGTTTTTT. The encoded protein is CASSHGLAGVAGELFF.

This clonotype was observed a handful of times. This sequence joins TRBV27 and TRBJ2-7, with D possibly being TRBD1 (6 bases). V gave up 2 bases and J gave up 7 bases, with 15 bases separating them. The CDR3 consists of 14 residues. Germline assignment: CDR1 MNHEY and CDR2 SMNVEV (reference sequence). The CDR3 bases are TGTGCCAGCAGTTTACGTGCAGGGGCAGGGGAGCAGTACTTC. This codes for CASSLRAGAGEQYF.

In nucleotides, the CDR3 is TGTGCCAGCAGCTCAAACAGGGACATTCAGTACTTC. This gives the protein CASSSNRDIQYF. The gene calls are TRBV5-5 and TRBJ2-4, with a weak D call TRBD1 (6 bases). The germline V gene encodes CDR1 SGHKS and CDR2 YYEKEE (reference sequence). The CDR3 totals 12 residues. V dropped 3 bases and J dropped 8 bases, with 9 bases sitting between them.

The chain links TRBV9 to TRBJ2-3; possible D gene TRBD2, 7 bases. V was cut by 3 bases and J by 3 bases, with 17 bases left in between. The germline V gene encodes CDR1 SGDLS and CDR2 YYNGEE. The CDR3 consists of 16 residues. CDR3 amino acids: CASSGGGARVTDTQYF. DNA for the CDR3: TGTGCCAGCAGCGGAGGGGGGGCGCGAGTAACAGATACGCAGTATTTT.

The chain couples TRBV27 to TRBJ1-2; D call uncertain. The V gene's germline CDR1 is MNHEY and CDR2 SMNVEV (reference sequence). Trimming removed 6 bases from V and 7 bases from J, with 15 bases in between. The CDR3 is 13 amino acids. For the CDR3, the DNA is TGTGCCAGCAGCGGTGGACTGGGTTTTGGCTACACCTTC. Amino acids: CASSGGLGFGYTF.

This clonotype was seen a handful of times. The chain recombines TRBV12-3 or TRBV12-4 with TRBJ1-2, with 8 bases matching TRBD1. The junction had 7 bases not matched to a gene; V was cut back by 6 bases and J by 1 base. The CDR3 loop spans 15 amino acids. In nucleotides, the CDR3 is TGTGCCAGCAGCCCCGGGACAGGATATAACTATGGCTACACCTTC. Its translation: CASSPGTGYNYGYTF.

V usage is TRBV14 and J usage is TRBJ2-1; no reliable D call. V shed 1 base and J shed 0 bases, with 4 bases lying between them. The CDR3 extends over 14 amino acids. CDR1 is SGHDN, CDR2 FVKESK, per germline. CDR3 sequence reads: CASSQVASYNEQFF. CDR3 bases: TGTGCCAGCAGCCAAGTTGCCTCCTACAATGAGCAGTTCTTC.

This clonotype has just a few counts. The chain links TRBV20-1 to TRBJ2-1; no reliable D call. CDR1 and CDR2 (germline): DFQATT, SNEGSKA (reference sequence). The V gene lost 8 bases and the J gene lost 4 bases, with 12 bases spanning the gap. The CDR3 has 12 amino acids. CDR3 amino acids: CSPGPIYNEQFF. CDR3 in DNA: TGCAGTCCCGGGCCGATATACAATGAGCAGTTCTTC.